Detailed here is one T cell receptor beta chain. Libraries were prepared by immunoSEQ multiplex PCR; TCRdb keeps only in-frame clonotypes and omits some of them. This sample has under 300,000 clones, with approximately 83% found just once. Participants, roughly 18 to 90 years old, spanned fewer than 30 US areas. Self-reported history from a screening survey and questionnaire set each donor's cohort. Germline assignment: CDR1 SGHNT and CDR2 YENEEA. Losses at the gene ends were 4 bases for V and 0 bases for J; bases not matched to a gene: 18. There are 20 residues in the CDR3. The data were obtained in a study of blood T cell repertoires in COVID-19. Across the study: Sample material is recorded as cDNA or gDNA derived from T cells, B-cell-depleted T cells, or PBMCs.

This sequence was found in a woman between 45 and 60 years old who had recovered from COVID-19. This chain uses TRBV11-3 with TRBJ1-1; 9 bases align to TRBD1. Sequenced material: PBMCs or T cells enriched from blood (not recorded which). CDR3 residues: CASSSVPPQGARLMNTEAFF. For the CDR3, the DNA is TGTGCCAGCAGCTCTGTCCCCCCACAGGGGGCGCGGTTAATGAACACTGAAGCTTTCTTT.